This TCR beta chain was recovered during a study of a mutant IDH1 vaccine in newly diagnosed glioma. As concerns this clone: Its antigen is still unknown.

Per the germline V gene, CDR1 is GTSNPN and CDR2 is SVGIG (reference sequence). The CDR3 covers 15 residues. Trimming took 0 bases from V and 1 from J, leaving 11 bases between them. The time point was: week 47, end of study. Each dose delivered 300 ug of mutant IDH1 20-mer peptide subcutaneously with imiquimod. This table comes from immunoSEQ multiplex PCR, and its TCRdb copy is limited to in-frame clones, with some not included. In the table there are 60,000 to 70,000 clones, roughly four fifths of which are singletons. The sample here was PBMCs, taken from a glioma patient whose treatment included an IDH1 peptide vaccine. The TCR comes from a man aged 30 to 45 with glioma. V gene TRBV30 combines with J gene TRBJ2-3; D is perhaps TRBD2 (6 bases). The CDR3 DNA reads as TGTGCCTGGAGTGTCCCGGGACTTGGCACAGATACGCAGTATTTT. Its protein is CAWSVPGLGTDTQYF.